These 9 T cell receptor beta chains share one sample of origin, sequenced in a study of cytomegalovirus exposure and HLA in healthy donors. The study ran its PCR with 60 Vbeta and 13 Jbeta primers. TCRdb keeps only in-frame clones here, not all; method: immunoSEQ multiplex PCR. The profile covers over 50,000 clones, with over 75% appearing a single time and around 1.5% taken by the ten largest. The specimen sequenced was PBMCs. The receptor source for this set is a man aged 18-30 years in good health and CMV-seronegative.

This clone occurred once. The V gene is TRBV9, the J gene TRBJ2-3, with 12 bases that match TRBD2. The CDR3 sequence is 16 residues long. The junction had 4 bases not matched to a gene; V was cut back by 4 bases and J by 1 base. Per the germline V gene, CDR1 is SGDLS and CDR2 is YYNGEE. This CDR3 is CASSLSSGGGTDTQYF. The CDR3 nucleotides read TGTGCCAGCAGCCTTTCTAGCGGGGGGGGCACAGATACGCAGTATTTT.

The chain couples TRBV5-8 to TRBJ1-5; D not resolved. The CDR3 consists of 13 residues. V dropped 3 bases and J dropped 4 bases, with 8 bases sitting between them. Germline-derived CDR1 and CDR2 are SGHTS and YDEGEE. The CDR3 nucleotides read TGTGCCAGCAGCTCCTCCCTGAATCAGCCCCAGCATTTT. It encodes CASSSSLNQPQHF.

The CDR3 loop is CASREGLAGGNTQYF. CDR3 coding DNA: TGTGCCAGCAGGGAGGGACTAGCGGGGGGAAATACGCAGTATTTT. The chain couples TRBV6-6 to TRBJ2-3; 15 bases agree with TRBD2. J gave up 7 bases and V 6 bases, and 5 bases lay outside the gene matches. From germline, CDR1 is MNHNY and CDR2 SVGAGI (reference sequence). This CDR3 has 15 amino acids.

The chain couples TRBV6-5 to TRBJ1-2; a weak D match, TRBD1 (5 bases). Trimming pared 6 bases from V and 8 bases from J, leaving 19 bases between. Germline V gives CDR1 MNHEY, CDR2 SVGAGI. This CDR3 comprises 14 residues. CDR3 loop: CASSLGARVRGYTF. The CDR3 region has the DNA TGTGCCAGCAGCTTAGGTGCCAGGGTCAGAGGCTACACCTTC.

Details on this clone: Relative to the germline gene, one junction end is altered; a read error may explain this. The CDR3 spells CASSFGQGGTDTQYF. Here the CDR3 DNA reads TGTGCTAGCAGTTTCGGACAGGGGGGCACAGATACGCAGTATTTT. This chain joins TRBV7-7 and TRBJ2-3; TRBD1 matches at 10 bases. This CDR3 is built from 15 residues. Looked up from germline, CDR1 is SSHAT and CDR2 is FNYEAQ (reference sequence). Combining the CDR3 with reference TRBV7-7 and TRBJ2-3 gives the whole variable domain GAGVSQSPRYKVTKRGQDVTLRCDPISSHATLYWYQQALGQGPEFLTYFNYEAQPDKSGLPSDRFSAERPEGSISTLTIQRTEQRDSAMYRCASSFGQGGTDTQYFGPGTRLTVL.

The chain has TRBV25-1 and TRBJ1-1; D perhaps matches TRBD1 (6 bases). This CDR3 is 14 amino acids long. Germline loops: CDR1 MGHDK, CDR2 SYGVNS. Trimming stripped 3 bases from V and 7 bases from J, with 15 bases between. The CDR3 sequence is CASSDYGQRLEAFF. The DNA of the CDR3 is TGTGCCAGCAGTGACTATGGACAGAGACTTGAAGCTTTCTTT. The full variable domain, with the rest looked up from reference TRBV25-1 and TRBJ1-1, is EADIYQTPRYLVIGTGKKITLECSQTMGHDKMYWYQQDPGMELHLIHYSYGVNSTEKGDLSSESTVSRIRTEHFPLTLESARPSHTSQYLCASSDYGQRLEAFFGQGTRLTVV.

The chain carries TRBV21-1 and TRBJ1-6; TRBD1 is taken as the D call from the table, unchecked against the DNA. TRBV21-1 is given as a pseudogene. CDR3 length equals 10 residues. Written as DNA, the CDR3 is TGTGCCAGCAGCACCGGGACACTCCACTTT. Its translation is CASSTGTLHF.

In its sample, this clone was seen a few times. The chain has TRBV7-6 and TRBJ2-1; weak D call: TRBD2 (5 bases). V lost 1 base to trimming and J lost 0 bases, with 10 bases between them. CDR3 length equals 16 residues. Germline CDR1 is SGHVS and CDR2 is FNYEAQ. CDR3 DNA sequence: TGTGCCAGCAGCTTAGGGGAAGGGAGCTCCTACAATGAGCAGTTCTTC. Amino acids: CASSLGEGSSYNEQFF.

The rearrangement joins TRBV9 to TRBJ2-3, with D maybe TRBD2 (7 bases). The CDR3 covers 15 residues. Trimming left V 0 bases short and J 5 bases short, with 13 bases between. The V gene's germline CDR1 is SGDLS and CDR2 YYNGEE. The CDR3 loop reads CASSVVEGGLDTQYF. The CDR3 DNA reads as TGTGCCAGCAGCGTAGTAGAGGGGGGGCTAGATACGCAGTATTTT.